The 11 T cell receptor beta chains in this list originate from one sample, sequenced in a study of cytomegalovirus exposure and HLA in healthy donors (dated by TCRdb to about 2017). The library came from the immunoSEQ multiplex PCR assay. TCRdb limited this immuneACCESS table to in-frame rearrangements with V and J called. A share of clones is missing; checked studies link under half to unresolved V genes, and the rest is unexplained. The sample records 130,000 or so clones, roughly 89% of which are singletons. The ten largest clones add up to about 3.7% of the sample. The sample taken for sequencing was PBMCs. The receptors were sampled from a man younger than 45 in good health and CMV-seronegative.

The chain joins TRBV5-1 to TRBJ2-3, with D unclear. The CDR3 sequence is 14 residues long. Trimming stripped 6 bases from V and 3 bases from J, with 14 bases between. CDR1 and CDR2 (germline): SGHRS, YFSETQ. The CDR3 reads CASKVTSTTDTQYF. For the CDR3, the DNA is TGCGCCAGCAAAGTAACCTCGACTACAGATACGCAGTATTTT.

The chain has TRBV19 and TRBJ1-4; 7 bases are shared with TRBD1. The CDR3 is 14 residues long. Germline V gene data show CDR1 as LNHDA and CDR2 as SQIVND (reference sequence). The ends lost 7 bases at V and 3 bases at J; junction bases unmatched: 5. The CDR3, as DNA: TGTGCCAGTAACCCGGGGACAGCTAATGAAAAACTGTTTTTT. The encoded protein is CASNPGTANEKLFF.

This clone was found once. The chain is built from TRBV9 and TRBJ2-3; weak D call: TRBD2 (5 bases). With 0 bases removed from V and 3 bases from J, the gap between germline ends came to 17 bases. CDR3 length equals 17 residues. From germline, CDR1 is SGDLS and CDR2 YYNGEE. The CDR3 spells CASSVGGGLLATDTQYF. As DNA, the CDR3 is TGTGCCAGCAGCGTAGGGGGTGGACTGCTTGCGACAGATACGCAGTATTTT.

J is TRBJ2-7 and V is TRBV5-1; a weak D match, TRBD1 (6 bases). The CDR3 is made up of 16 amino acids. Trimming removed 2 bases from V and 2 bases from J, with 17 bases in between. Germline V CDR1 and CDR2: SGHRS, YFSETQ. Written as DNA, the CDR3 is TGCGCCAGCAGCTTTCAATCCGGGACACTAACCTACGAGCAGTACTTC. Protein product: CASSFQSGTLTYEQYF.

The chain employs TRBV5-1 and TRBJ1-1; perhaps TRBD1 as D (5 bases). Trimming removed 0 bases from V and 4 bases from J, with 13 bases in between. The CDR3 spans 15 residues. Per germline, CDR1 SGHRS and CDR2 YFSETQ. The CDR3 sequence is CASSLAAGYGTEAFF. In nucleotides, the CDR3 is TGCGCCAGCAGCTTGGCAGCAGGGTATGGCACTGAAGCTTTCTTT.

The gene calls are TRBV2 and TRBJ2-1; a possible D gene is TRBD2 (7 bases). Germline-derived CDR1 and CDR2 are SNHLY and FYNNEI. Trimming took 4 bases from V and 0 from J, leaving 10 bases between them. The CDR3 runs 15 residues. In DNA, the CDR3 is TGTGCCAGCAGTGGAGGGGGGGTCTCCTACAATGAGCAGTTCTTC. It specifies CASSGGGVSYNEQFF.

This clone was picked up a small number of times. This sequence joins TRBV5-6 and TRBJ1-2; 7 bases are a match to TRBD1. V shed 4 bases and J 7 bases; nucleotides not matched to a gene: 7. From germline, CDR1 is SGHDT and CDR2 YYEEEE. The CDR3 sequence is 13 residues long. This CDR3 is CASSQGGELGYTF. The DNA of the CDR3 is TGTGCCAGCAGCCAAGGGGGCGAGCTTGGCTACACCTTC.

This chain joins TRBV11-2 and TRBJ2-5, with 8 positions matching TRBD1. The CDR3 totals 13 residues. Per germline, CDR1 SGHAT and CDR2 FQNNGV. Trimming took 4 bases from V and 5 from J; bases not matched to a gene: 3. The CDR3 nucleotides read TGTGCCAGCAGCTCGACAGGGGCCGAGACCCAGTACTTC. This encodes CASSSTGAETQYF.

V and J are TRBV4-1 and TRBJ2-7, with TRBD1 matching 9 bases. There are 16 residues in the CDR3. Germline V gives CDR1 MGHRA, CDR2 YSYEKL. The ends lost 4 bases at V and 4 bases at J; junction bases unmatched: 11. CDR3: CASSPRSGTGLYEQYF. The DNA of the CDR3 is TGCGCCAGCAGCCCCAGGTCAGGGACAGGGCTTTACGAGCAGTACTTC.

The chain couples TRBV4-3 to TRBJ1-2; D remains unclear. Trimming shortened V by 4 bases and J by 2 bases, and 14 bases separated the two germline ends. The CDR3 length is 15 residues. CDR1 LGHNA and CDR2 YSLEER come from the germline V gene. The DNA of the CDR3 is TGCGCCAGCAGCCGAGAGAGGTCAGAGAACTATGGCTACACCTTC. Its translation is CASSRERSENYGYTF.

The CDR3 nucleotides read TGTGCCAGCAGCGTAGGTGGGAACAGGGAACGTGGATCACCCCTCCACTTT. Translating it yields CASSVGGNRERGSPLHF. The V and J genes are TRBV9 and TRBJ1-6; a weak D match, TRBD1 (6 bases). Germline CDR1 is SGDLS and CDR2 is YYNGEE. The CDR3 is made up of 17 amino acids. Trimming pared 0 bases from V and 10 bases from J, leaving 20 bases between.